Detailed here is one TCR beta chain. Source study methods: By means of reference gene primer amplification, nucleated cell counts were estimated. Assay used: immunoSEQ multiplex PCR; TCRdb lists only in-frame clones, some missing. Clonal size and the V and J genes are those of that table, whereas D and trimming came from the DNA. The sample holds about 150,000 clones; around 86% are singletons and the top ten take under 2.5%. The length of the CDR3 is 12 residues. Between the trimmed V and J ends, which lost 6 bases and 3 bases, there was a span of 8 bases. These data come from a study of blood T cell repertoires in COVID-19. As for the study in general: Both acute and convalescent COVID-19 samples were obtained from the United States, Italy and Spain. PBMCs, B-cell-depleted T cells, or T cells were the source of the cDNA or gDNA that made up the material.

This clonotype was obtained from a man aged 45-60 years with active COVID-19. The chain carries TRBV12-3 or TRBV12-4 and TRBJ1-1; perhaps TRBD1 as D (5 bases). The sample was peripheral blood. CDR3 bases: TGTGCCAGCAGGCCCAGGGACACTGAAGCTTTCTTT. Its translation is CASRPRDTEAFF.